This TCR beta chain originates from a study of T cell responses to AZD1222 COVID-19 vaccine. A word on this clone: Its antigen is not known.

V lost 6 bases and J lost 4; bases outside the gene matches: 6. Germline V gene data show CDR1 as LNHDA and CDR2 as SQIVND (reference sequence). This CDR3 contains 14 residues. The repertoire was sequenced with immunoSEQ multiplex PCR; TCRdb's copy has only in-frame clones and lacks some. The sample includes 120,000 to 150,000 clones, approximately 89% of them seen just once. Study-wide results and caveats: The donor cohort was predominantly white British with a female majority, and clonal diversity may have been underestimated.

The receptor comes from an adult in good health. The J gene is TRBJ1-1, the V gene TRBV19, with 9 bases lining up with TRBD1. The sequencing used peripheral blood, collected on day 0 of AZD1222 vaccination. The CDR3 loop reads CASSSQGASTEAFF. CDR3 DNA sequence: TGTGCCAGTAGCTCACAGGGGGCGTCCACTGAAGCTTTCTTT. Variable domain in full (rest from reference TRBV19 and TRBJ1-1): DGGITQSPKYLFRKEGQNVTLSCEQNLNHDAMYWYRQDPGQGLRLIYYSQIVNDFQKGDIAEGYSVSREKKESFPLTVTSAQKNPTAFYLCASSSQGASTEAFFGQGTRLTVV.